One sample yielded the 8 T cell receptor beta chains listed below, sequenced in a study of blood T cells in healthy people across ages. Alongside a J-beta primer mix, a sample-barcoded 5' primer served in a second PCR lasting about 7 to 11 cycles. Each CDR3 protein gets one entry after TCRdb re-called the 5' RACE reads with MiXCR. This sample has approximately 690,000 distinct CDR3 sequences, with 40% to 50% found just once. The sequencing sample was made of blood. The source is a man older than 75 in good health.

For the CDR3, the DNA is TGTGCCAGCAGCTTAAAGGCGGGAACCTACGAGCAGTACTTC. This encodes CASSLKAGTYEQYF. This chain uses TRBV7-6 with TRBJ2-7, with D tentatively TRBD2 (6 bases). Trimming took 2 bases from V and 2 from J, leaving 10 bases between them. This CDR3 has 14 residues. The germline gives CDR1 SGHVS, CDR2 FNYEAQ.

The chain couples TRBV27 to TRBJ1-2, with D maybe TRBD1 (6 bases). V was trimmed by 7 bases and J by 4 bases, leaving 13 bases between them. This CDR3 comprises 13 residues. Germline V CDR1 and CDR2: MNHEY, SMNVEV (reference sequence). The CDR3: CASKSGGAYGYTF. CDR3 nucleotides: TGTGCCAGCAAGTCTGGGGGCGCCTATGGCTACACCTTC.

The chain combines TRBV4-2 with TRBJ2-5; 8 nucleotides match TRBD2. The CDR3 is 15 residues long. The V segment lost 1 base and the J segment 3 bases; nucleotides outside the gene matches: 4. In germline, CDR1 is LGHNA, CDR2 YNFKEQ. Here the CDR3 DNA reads TGTGCCAGCAGCCAAGGAGGCGGGGGGAAAGAGACCCAGTACTTC. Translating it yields CASSQGGGGKETQYF.

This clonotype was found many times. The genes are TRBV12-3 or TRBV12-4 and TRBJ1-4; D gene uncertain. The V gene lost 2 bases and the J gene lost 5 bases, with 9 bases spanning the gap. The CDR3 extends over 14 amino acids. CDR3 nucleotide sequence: TGTGCCAGCAGTTTACGGGGTGGAAATGAAAAACTGTTTTTT. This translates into CASSLRGGNEKLFF.

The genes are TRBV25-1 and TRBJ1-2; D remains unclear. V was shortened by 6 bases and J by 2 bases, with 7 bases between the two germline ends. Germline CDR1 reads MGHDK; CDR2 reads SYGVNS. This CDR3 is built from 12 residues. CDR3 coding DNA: TGTGCCAGCAGCCACGGAAACTATGGCTACACCTTC. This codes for CASSHGNYGYTF.

The CDR3: CASSRGVSSLKGYEQYF. CDR3 coding DNA: TGTGCCAGCAGCAGGGGGGTATCTTCCCTCAAGGGGTATGAGCAGTACTTC. The rearrangement uses TRBV7-6 and TRBJ2-7; the D call may be TRBD1 or TRBD2 (6 bases each). CDR1 and CDR2 from the germline V gene are SGHVS and FNYEAQ. The CDR3 extends over 17 amino acids. V was pared by 5 bases and J by 7 bases, with 27 bases between.

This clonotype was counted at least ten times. The CDR3 sequence is CASSLSSGEDTGELFF. The CDR3 nucleotides are TGCGCCAGCAGCCTTTCTAGCGGAGAAGACACCGGGGAGCTGTTTTTT. The chain joins TRBV4-3 to TRBJ2-2; 7 bases align to TRBD2. The V segment lost 4 bases and the J segment 3 bases; nucleotides outside the gene matches: 8. Germline CDR1 is LGHNA and CDR2 is YSLEER. CDR3 length: 16 residues.

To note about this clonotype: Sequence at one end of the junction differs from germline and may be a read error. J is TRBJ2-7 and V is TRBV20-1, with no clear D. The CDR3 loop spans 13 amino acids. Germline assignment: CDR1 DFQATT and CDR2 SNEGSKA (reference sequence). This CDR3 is CSAREGISNEQYF. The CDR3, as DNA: TGCAGTGCTAGAGAAGGGATCTCCAACGAGCAGTACTTC.